This T cell receptor (beta chain) was sequenced during a study of shared clonotypes between healthy human individuals. Germline lookup yields CDR1 LGHNA and CDR2 YSLEER. V lost 0 bases and J 8 bases, leaving 7 bases between the germline ends. The CDR3 contains 12 residues. The protocol was immunoSEQ multiplex PCR, while the TCRdb copy is restricted to in-frame clones and leaves out a portion. The table shows 1,500,000 or so clones, with roughly 96% occurring only once. The chain combines TRBV4-3 with TRBJ1-2; D is undetermined. The sequence came from a man aged 25 to 45 in good health. The sequencing sample was made of naive CD4+ T cells sorted from blood. Subset reported: CD45RA+ positively selected. In nucleotides, the CDR3 is TGCGCCAGCAGCCAAGACCAAGGAGGCTACACCTTC. Its protein is CASSQDQGGYTF.